This note documents a single TCR beta chain sequence. Germline V gene lookup returns CDR1 SGHTA and CDR2 FQGTGA. The CDR3 is 14 residues long. V shed 4 bases and J 8 bases; nucleotides not matched to a gene: 5. These data are taken from a study of blood T cell repertoires in COVID-19. Using immunoSEQ multiplex PCR, the repertoire was profiled, and TCRdb retains in-frame clones only, with some absent. In the table there are fewer than 200,000 clones, more than 80% of which are singletons. The TCR sequence derives from a man in his fifties or sixties who had recovered from COVID-19. J is TRBJ2-2 and V is TRBV7-3, with 9 bases that match TRBD2. The sample was PBMCs or T cells enriched from blood (not recorded which). The DNA for the CDR3 is TGTGCCAGCAGCTCGGGACTAGCTGAGGGGGAGCTGTTTTTT. It specifies CASSSGLAEGELFF.